This TCR beta chain was sequenced for a study of CXCR3-negative and CXCR3-positive naive CD8 T cells. The CDR3 is 13 amino acids. Looked up from germline, CDR1 is MRHNA and CDR2 is SNTAGT. Note on this clonotype: As yet, its antigen is unknown.

Using triplicate sorts, 300,000 cells were collected each time from every CD8+ T cell subset. UMI-labeled 5' RACE yielded the TRB cDNA libraries. TCRdb reprocessed the 5' RACE reads; each CDR3 protein has one entry and no DNA is given. In total, the table holds approximately 24,000 distinct CDR3 sequences. Study outcomes and limitations: Cryopreserved PBMCs had partly decreased CXCR3 expression; fresh PBMCs were used in most assays.

The rearrangement uses TRBV6-4 and TRBJ2-6. The clonotype originates from a human donor in good health. Some clones in this sample may be carry-over from other donors' samples. Material: naive CXCR3- CD8+ T cells from blood. Subset in this sample: CD45RO-CCR7+CD27+CD95- naive CD8+ T cells lacking CXCR3 (TNR3-). This CDR3 reads CASSEGGANVLTF.